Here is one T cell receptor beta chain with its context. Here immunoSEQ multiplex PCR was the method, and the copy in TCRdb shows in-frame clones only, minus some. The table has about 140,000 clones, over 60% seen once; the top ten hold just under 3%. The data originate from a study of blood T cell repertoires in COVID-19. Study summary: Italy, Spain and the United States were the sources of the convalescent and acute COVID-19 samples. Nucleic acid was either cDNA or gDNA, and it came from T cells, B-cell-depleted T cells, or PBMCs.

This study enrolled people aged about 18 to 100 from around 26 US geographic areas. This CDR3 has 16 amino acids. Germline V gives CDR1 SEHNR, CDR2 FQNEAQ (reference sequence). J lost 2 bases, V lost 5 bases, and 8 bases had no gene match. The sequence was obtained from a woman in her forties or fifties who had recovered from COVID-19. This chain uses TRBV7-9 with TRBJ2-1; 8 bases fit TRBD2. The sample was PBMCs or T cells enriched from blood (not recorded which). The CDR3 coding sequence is TGTGCCAGCAGCCTCCTGGACGGGAGGGCCTACAATGAGCAGTTCTTC. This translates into CASSLLDGRAYNEQFF.